The rows below give T cell receptor beta chains drawn from one sample of a study of blood T cell repertoires in COVID-19. Method: immunoSEQ multiplex PCR; TCRdb's copy keeps in-frame clones and lacks some. The sample yields roughly 300,000 clones, about 89% seen once. Sequenced sample: peripheral blood. Receptor source: a young woman with COVID-19, enrolled during active disease. CDR3s include the opening cysteine and the closing phenylalanine or tryptophan. D genes are given only for firm matches. Expanded clones are given a class, and other clones once, few, many or no size at all.

j_call clone_size d_call v_call cdr3_nt cdr3_aa
TRBJ1-6 NA TRBD1 TRBV30 TGTGCCTGGAGAGAAGGGGACAGGGAAAATTCACCCCTCCACTTT CAWREGDRENSPLHF
TRBJ1-6 NA NA TRBV2 TGTGCCAGCACACGGGGAAAGGATAATTCACCCCTCCACTTT CASTRGKDNSPLHF
TRBJ1-3 NA NA TRBV28 TGTGCCAGCACCCTGGGCCAACAGGGAAACACCATATATTTT CASTLGQQGNTIYF
TRBJ1-2 NA NA TRBV19 TGTGCCAGTAGTTCTCCTAGCGCATTTCGTTATGGCTACACCTTC CASSSPSAFRYGYTF
TRBJ1-4 NA NA TRBV30 TGTGCCTGGAGTGTAAATTCGGGTGGGGAAAAACTGTTTTTT CAWSVNSGGEKLFF
TRBJ2-1 NA NA TRBV5-1 TGCGCCAGCAGCTTGCGGACCGGGACTGCAAATCCCAATGAGCAGTTCTTC CASSLRTGTANPNEQFF
TRBJ2-6 NA TRBD1 TRBV28 TGTGCCAGCAGGAGGGGACAGCCCTCTGGGGCCAACGTCCTGACTTTC CASRRGQPSGANVLTF
TRBJ2-7 NA TRBD2 TRBV10-3 TGTGCCATCAGTCAAGCGGGAGGACCCTACGAGCAGTACTTC CAISQAGGPYEQYF
TRBJ1-4 NA NA TRBV2 TGTGCCAGCACCGGAGACCCTAATGAAAAACTGTTTTTT CASTGDPNEKLFF
TRBJ2-6 NA NA TRBV27 TGTGCCAGCAGTTTGGAGGGATCGTCGGGGGCCAACGTCCTGACTTTC CASSLEGSSGANVLTF
TRBJ2-5 NA TRBD1 TRBV5-1 TGCGCCAGCAGCAGTAATCCGGGACAGCGGCAAGAGACCCAGTACTTC CASSSNPGQRQETQYF
TRBJ2-2 NA TRBD1 TRBV19 TGTGCCAGTAGCCTCAACCCGGGACAGTTCACCGGGGAGCTGTTTTTT CASSLNPGQFTGELFF
TRBJ2-1 NA NA TRBV19 TGTGCCAGTAGTATAGATCTATCTGAACACCTAGTATTAGACAATGAGCAGTTCTTC CASSIDLSEHLVLDNEQFF
TRBJ2-7 NA TRBD1 TRBV11-2 TGTGCCAGCAGCTTGGGGACAGTGCACGAGCAGTACTTC CASSLGTVHEQYF
TRBJ2-6 NA NA TRBV5-4 TGTGCCAGCAGCTTAGGGGGAACCGGGGCCAACGTCCTGACTTTC CASSLGGTGANVLTF
TRBJ2-5 NA TRBD1 TRBV5-4 TGTGCCAGCAGCCCGCCGGGACAGGTCCCTCGGGAGACCCAGTACTTC CASSPPGQVPRETQYF
TRBJ2-7 NA NA TRBV27 TGTGCCAGCAGTTTATCAGGTGGGAGGCGCTACGAGCAGTACTTC CASSLSGGRRYEQYF
TRBJ2-3 NA TRBD2 TRBV7-9 TGTGCCAGCAGCTTAGGGACTAGCGGGGTGACAGATACGCAGTATTTT CASSLGTSGVTDTQYF
TRBJ2-2 NA TRBD1 TRBV27 TGTGCCAGCAGTCCGGGACAGGGGACCGGGGAGCTGTTTTTT CASSPGQGTGELFF
TRBJ2-5 NA NA TRBV7-2 TGTGCCAGCAGCTTAGGTGTCCACGGAGAGACCCAGTACTTC CASSLGVHGETQYF
TRBJ2-2 NA NA TRBV18 TGTGCCAGCTCACCTAAAGGAGACGGGGAGCTGTTTTTT CASSPKGDGELFF
TRBJ2-4 once NA TRBV5-4 TGTGCCAGCAGCTTGGACAGGTTTGGTGACATTCAGTACTTC CASSLDRFGDIQYF
TRBJ2-7 NA TRBD2 TRBV6-2/TRBV6-3 TGTGCCAGCAGTTGGACTAGCGGCTACGAGCAGTACTTC CASSWTSGYEQYF
TRBJ1-4 NA TRBD1 TRBV27 TGTGCCAGCAGTAGACAGGGGGGGAATGAAAAACTGTTTTTT CASSRQGGNEKLFF
TRBJ1-3 NA TRBD1 TRBV18 TGTGCCAGCTCACAACAGGGGACTGGAAACACCATATATTTT CASSQQGTGNTIYF
TRBJ2-2 NA TRBD1 TRBV5-1 TGCGCCAGCAGCTTGCCGATAACAGGGGACACCGGGGAGCTGTTTTTT CASSLPITGDTGELFF
TRBJ2-1 once NA TRBV5-4 TGTGCCAGCAGCTTGGCTGTATCGGGGTCCTACAATGAGCAGTTCTTC CASSLAVSGSYNEQFF
TRBJ1-6 few NA TRBV3-1/TRBV3-2 TGTGCCAGCAGCCAAGCGGACAGACTGTCACCCCTCCACTTT CASSQADRLSPLHF
TRBJ2-3 NA NA TRBV5-1 TGCGCCAGCAGCTTGATGGCAGGGGCCACAGATACGCAGTATTTT CASSLMAGATDTQYF
TRBJ2-2 NA NA TRBV3-1/TRBV3-2 TGTGCCAGCAGCCTTAAGGGACACTCCACCGGGGAGCTGTTTTTT CASSLKGHSTGELFF
TRBJ1-1 NA TRBD1 TRBV6-5 TGTGCCAGCAGTTCTCCGGGACAGTCCACTGAAGCTTTCTTT CASSSPGQSTEAFF
TRBJ2-5 NA TRBD2 TRBV28 TGTGCCAGCAGAACTCATGGGACTAGCGGAACTGAGACCCAGTACTTC CASRTHGTSGTETQYF
TRBJ1-5 NA NA TRBV11-2 TGTGCCAGCAGCTTAGATCGAGATCAGCCCCAGCATTTT CASSLDRDQPQHF
TRBJ1-6 NA TRBD1 TRBV5-4 TGTGCCAGCAGCTTGGGGACAGGGCATAATTCACCCCTCCACTTT CASSLGTGHNSPLHF
TRBJ2-1 NA TRBD2 TRBV5-1 TGCGCCAGCAGCCCCCTAGCGGGGGGGAATGAGCAGTTCTTC CASSPLAGGNEQFF
TRBJ1-2 NA NA TRBV7-9 TGTGCCAGCAGCCCACTGAAGGGTCAAGGGGCTAACTATGGCTACACCTTC CASSPLKGQGANYGYTF
TRBJ2-3 NA TRBD2 TRBV19 TGTGCCAGTAGTCCCCGAACTAGCGGGAGGGCCACAGATACGCAGTATTTT CASSPRTSGRATDTQYF
TRBJ1-6 NA NA TRBV19 TGTGCCAGTAGTATAGACGGGATCGTCTCACCCCTCCACTTT CASSIDGIVSPLHF
TRBJ1-1 NA NA TRBV28 TGTGCCAGCACCACAGTTGGGAGGGCTGAAGCTTTCTTT CASTTVGRAEAFF
TRBJ2-1 NA TRBD2 TRBV19 TGTGCCAGTAGTGGCAGACTAGCGGGTATCTCCTACAATGAGCAGTTCTTC CASSGRLAGISYNEQFF
TRBJ1-3 NA NA TRBV5-4 TGTGCCAGCAGCCTGGCCTCCTCTGGAAACACCATATATTTT CASSLASSGNTIYF
TRBJ1-2 NA NA TRBV15 TGTGCCACCAGCAGGGACTTCTATGGCTACACCTTC CATSRDFYGYTF
TRBJ1-5 NA TRBD1 TRBV28 TGTGCCAGCAGTTTCGCGACCGGGACAGGGGGTGGTCAGCCCCAGCATTTT CASSFATGTGGGQPQHF
TRBJ2-7 NA NA TRBV3-1/TRBV3-2 TGTGCCAGCAGCCAAGAGAGCATCCCCTACGAGCAGTACTTC CASSQESIPYEQYF
TRBJ1-2 NA TRBD1 TRBV3-1/TRBV3-2 TGTGCCAGCAGCGCGCAGACAGGGGCTAACTATGGCTACACCTTC CASSAQTGANYGYTF
TRBJ2-5 once NA TRBV5-1 TGCGCCAGCAGCTTTGGTGTTAGTCAGGGGGAGACCCAGTACTTC CASSFGVSQGETQYF
TRBJ1-5 NA NA TRBV29-1 TGCAGCGTTGCAGAGTATAGCAATCAGCCCCAGCATTTT CSVAEYSNQPQHF
TRBJ2-1 NA TRBD2 TRBV28 TGTGCCAGCAGTTTAGCGGGAGCGTCTTACAATGAGCAGTTCTTC CASSLAGASYNEQFF